The 4 T cell receptor beta chains below all came from one sample that was sequenced in a study of T-cell memory formation after mild COVID-19. TCRdb passed the 5' RACE reads through MiXCR, listing each CDR3 protein once. The table has a few hundred thousand distinct CDR3 sequences, around 21% seen once. Sample: PBMCs or a T cell subset sorted from them (not recorded which). The origin of the receptors is an adult woman who had mild COVID-19 (a few samples of this study predate the infection). Cell type and time point are not known.

This clonotype came up a few times. The chain joins TRBV11-2 to TRBJ2-3; possibly TRBD1 or TRBD2 for D (5 bases each). The length of the CDR3 is 14 residues. The germline V gene has CDR1 SGHAT and CDR2 FQNNGV. V lost 5 bases to trimming and J lost 1 base, with 10 bases between them. CDR3 sequence: CASSPWDRTDTQYF. DNA of the CDR3: TGTGCCAGCAGCCCTTGGGACCGCACAGATACGCAGTATTTT.

The chain recombines TRBV7-2 with TRBJ2-2, with D uncertain. Per the germline V gene, CDR1 is SGHTA and CDR2 is FQGNSA. This CDR3 has 15 amino acids. V was trimmed by 2 bases and J by 4 bases, leaving 11 bases between them. CDR3 sequence reads: CASSLLQVSTGELFF. CDR3 DNA: TGTGCCAGCAGCTTATTGCAGGTTTCCACCGGGGAGCTGTTTTTT.

The chain employs TRBV20-1 and TRBJ2-5, with 8 positions matching TRBD2. Germline CDR1 is DFQATT and CDR2 is SNEGSKA (reference sequence). Trimming removed 1 base from V and 4 bases from J; junction bases left unmatched: 11. The CDR3 is 16 amino acids. CDR3 bases: TGCAGTGCTAGAGCCTACGGGAGGGCCGTGCCAGAGACCCAGTACTTC. This sequence encodes CSARAYGRAVPETQYF.

This clonotype was counted only a few times. The chain is built from TRBV30 and TRBJ1-4, with D uncertain. The CDR3 contains 14 residues. V shed 0 bases and J shed 4 bases, with 9 bases lying between them. Germline loops: CDR1 GTSNPN, CDR2 SVGIG (reference sequence). CDR3 in DNA: TGTGCCTGGAGTGTACCTTCGGGTAATGAAAAACTGTTTTTT. Its translation is CAWSVPSGNEKLFF. Using reference TRBV30 and TRBJ1-4 for the parts outside the CDR3, the full variable domain is SQTIHQWPATLVQPVGSPLSLECTVEGTSNPNLYWYRQAAGRGLQLLFYSVGIGQISSEVPQNLSASRPQDRQFILSSKKLLLSDSGFYLCAWSVPSGNEKLFFGSGTQLSVL.